This T cell receptor (beta chain) comes out of a study of shared clonotypes between healthy human individuals. Study-wide background: Three plates were used per donor for CD4 naive, three for CD4 memory, two for CD8 naive and one for CD8 memory.

Sequenced by immunoSEQ multiplex PCR; TCRdb stores in-frame clones only, minus some. The table has more than 550,000 clones, about 90% seen once. In germline, CDR1 is SGHAT, CDR2 FQNNGV. The V end was cut by 5 bases, the J end by 5 bases, with 18 bases between. The CDR3 covers 15 residues. Turning to this clone: Its matching antigen is unknown.

Caucasian adults residing in Nashville, Tennessee made up all the donors. Whole-study results and caveats: In general, naive subsets displayed greater estimated richness than memory subsets did.

This receptor was obtained from a man aged 18-30 years in good health. Some clones in this sample may be carry-over from other donors' samples. This chain links TRBV11-2 with TRBJ2-5; TRBD2 might be the D (6 bases). Sample: memory CD8+ T cells from PBMCs. The subset: CD45RO+ cells pooled with CCR7-negative TemRA cells. For the CDR3, the DNA is TGTGCCAGCAGCCCAGGACGGGCAGGGAGGGAGACCCAGTACTTC. Protein: CASSPGRAGRETQYF.